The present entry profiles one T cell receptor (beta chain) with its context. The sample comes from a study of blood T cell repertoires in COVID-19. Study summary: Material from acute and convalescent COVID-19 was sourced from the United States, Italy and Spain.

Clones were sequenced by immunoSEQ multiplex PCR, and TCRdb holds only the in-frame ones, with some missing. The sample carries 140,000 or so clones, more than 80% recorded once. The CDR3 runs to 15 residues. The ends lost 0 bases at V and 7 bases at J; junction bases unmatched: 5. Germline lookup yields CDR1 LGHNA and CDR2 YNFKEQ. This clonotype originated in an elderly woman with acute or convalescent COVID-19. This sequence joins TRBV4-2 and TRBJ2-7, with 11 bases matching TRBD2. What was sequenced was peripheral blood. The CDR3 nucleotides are TGTGCCAGCAGCCAAGATAGCGGGGGGGCAAGGGAGCAGTACTTC. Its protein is CASSQDSGGAREQYF.